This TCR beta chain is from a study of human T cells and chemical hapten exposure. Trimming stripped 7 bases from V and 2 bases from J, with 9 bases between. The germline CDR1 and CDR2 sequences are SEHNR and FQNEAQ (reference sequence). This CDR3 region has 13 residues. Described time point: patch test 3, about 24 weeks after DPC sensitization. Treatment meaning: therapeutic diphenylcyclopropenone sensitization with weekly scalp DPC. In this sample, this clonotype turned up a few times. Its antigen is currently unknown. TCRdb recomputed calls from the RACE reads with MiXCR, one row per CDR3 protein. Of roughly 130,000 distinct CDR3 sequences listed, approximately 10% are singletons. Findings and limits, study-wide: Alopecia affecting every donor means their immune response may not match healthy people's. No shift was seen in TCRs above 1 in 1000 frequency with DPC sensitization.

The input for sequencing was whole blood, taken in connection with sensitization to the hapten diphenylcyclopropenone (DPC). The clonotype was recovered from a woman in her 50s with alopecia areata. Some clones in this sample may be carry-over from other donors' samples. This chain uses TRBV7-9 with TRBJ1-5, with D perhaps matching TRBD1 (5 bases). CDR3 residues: CASTGGGNQPQHF. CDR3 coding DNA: TGTGCCAGCACCGGAGGGGGCAATCAGCCCCAGCATTTT.